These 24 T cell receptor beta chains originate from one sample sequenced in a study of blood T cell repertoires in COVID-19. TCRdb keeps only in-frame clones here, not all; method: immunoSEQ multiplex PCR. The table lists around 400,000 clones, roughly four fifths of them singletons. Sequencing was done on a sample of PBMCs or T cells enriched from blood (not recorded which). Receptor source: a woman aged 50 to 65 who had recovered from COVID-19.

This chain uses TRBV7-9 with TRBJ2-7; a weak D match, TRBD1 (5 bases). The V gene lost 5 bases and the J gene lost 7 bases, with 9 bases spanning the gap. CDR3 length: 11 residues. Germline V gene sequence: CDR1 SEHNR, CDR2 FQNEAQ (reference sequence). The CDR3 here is CASSNWTEQYF. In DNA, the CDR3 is TGTGCCAGCAGCAACTGGACAGAGCAGTACTTC.

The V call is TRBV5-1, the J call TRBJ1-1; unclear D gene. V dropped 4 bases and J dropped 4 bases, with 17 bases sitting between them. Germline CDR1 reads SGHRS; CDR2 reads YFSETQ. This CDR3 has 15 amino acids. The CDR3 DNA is TGCGCCAGCAGCCCCACCGAGATTCGGGGCACTGAAGCTTTCTTT. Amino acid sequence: CASSPTEIRGTEAFF.

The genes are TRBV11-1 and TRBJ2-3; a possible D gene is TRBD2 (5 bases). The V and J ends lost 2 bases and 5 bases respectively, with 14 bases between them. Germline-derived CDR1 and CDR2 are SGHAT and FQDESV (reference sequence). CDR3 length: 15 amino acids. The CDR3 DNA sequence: TGTGCCAGCAGCTTAAATCGAGCGGTGGGAGATACGCAGTATTTT. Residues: CASSLNRAVGDTQYF.

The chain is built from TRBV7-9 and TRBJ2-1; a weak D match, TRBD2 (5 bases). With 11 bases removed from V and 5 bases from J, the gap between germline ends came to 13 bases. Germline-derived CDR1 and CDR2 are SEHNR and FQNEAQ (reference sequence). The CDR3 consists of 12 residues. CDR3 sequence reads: CASGGLDNEQFF. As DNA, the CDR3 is TGTGCCTCGGGCGGGCTAGACAATGAGCAGTTCTTC.

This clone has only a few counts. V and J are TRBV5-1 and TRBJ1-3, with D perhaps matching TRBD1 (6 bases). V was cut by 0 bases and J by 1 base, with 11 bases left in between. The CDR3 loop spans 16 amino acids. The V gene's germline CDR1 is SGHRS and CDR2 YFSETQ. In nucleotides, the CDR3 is TGCGCCAGCAGCTTGGACACAGGGCATTCTGGAAACACCATATATTTT. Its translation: CASSLDTGHSGNTIYF.

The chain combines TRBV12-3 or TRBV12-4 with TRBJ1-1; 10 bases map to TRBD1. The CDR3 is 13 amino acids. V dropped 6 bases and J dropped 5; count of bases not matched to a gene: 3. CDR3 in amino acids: CASRGQGGTEAFF. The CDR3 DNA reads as TGTGCCAGCAGAGGACAGGGGGGGACTGAAGCTTTCTTT.

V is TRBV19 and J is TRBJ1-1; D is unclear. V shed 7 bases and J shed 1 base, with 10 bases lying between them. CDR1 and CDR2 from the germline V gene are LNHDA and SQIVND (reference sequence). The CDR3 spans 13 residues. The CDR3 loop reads CASKQAGNTEAFF. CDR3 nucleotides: TGTGCCAGTAAGCAGGCGGGGAACACTGAAGCTTTCTTT.

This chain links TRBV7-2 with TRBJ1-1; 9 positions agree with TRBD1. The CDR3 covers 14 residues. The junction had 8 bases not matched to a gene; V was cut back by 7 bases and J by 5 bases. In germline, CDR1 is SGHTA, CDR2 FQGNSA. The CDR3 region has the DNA TGTGCCAGCAACACACAGGGGGCTCGGACTGAAGCTTTCTTT. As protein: CASNTQGARTEAFF. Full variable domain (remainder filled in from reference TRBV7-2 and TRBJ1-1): GAGVSQSPSNKVTEKGKDVELRCDPISGHTALYWYRQSLGQGLEFLIYFQGNSAPDKSGLPSDRFSAERTGGSVSTLTIQRTQQEDSAVYLCASNTQGARTEAFFGQGTRLTVV.

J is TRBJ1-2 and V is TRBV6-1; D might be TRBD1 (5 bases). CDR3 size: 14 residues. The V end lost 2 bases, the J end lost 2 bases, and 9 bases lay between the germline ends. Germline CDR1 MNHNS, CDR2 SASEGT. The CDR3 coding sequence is TGTGCCAGCAGTGAAAACAACAGGAACTATGGCTACACCTTC. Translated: CASSENNRNYGYTF.

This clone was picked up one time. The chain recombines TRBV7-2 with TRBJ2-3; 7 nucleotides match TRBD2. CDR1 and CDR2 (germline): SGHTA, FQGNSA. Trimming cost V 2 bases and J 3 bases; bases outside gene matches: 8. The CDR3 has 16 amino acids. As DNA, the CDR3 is TGTGCCAGCAGCTTATGGGGCGGGGGTGATACAGATACGCAGTATTTT. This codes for CASSLWGGGDTDTQYF.

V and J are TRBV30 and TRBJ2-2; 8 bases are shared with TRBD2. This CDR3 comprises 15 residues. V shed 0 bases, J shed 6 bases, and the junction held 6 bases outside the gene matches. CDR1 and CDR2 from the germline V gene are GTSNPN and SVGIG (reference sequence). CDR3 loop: CAWSVRSGGPGELFF. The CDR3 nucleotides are TGTGCCTGGAGTGTTCGGTCGGGAGGGCCCGGGGAGCTGTTTTTT. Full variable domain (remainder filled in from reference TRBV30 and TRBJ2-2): SQTIHQWPATLVQPVGSPLSLECTVEGTSNPNLYWYRQAAGRGLQLLFYSVGIGQISSEVPQNLSASRPQDRQFILSSKKLLLSDSGFYLCAWSVRSGGPGELFFGEGSRLTVL.

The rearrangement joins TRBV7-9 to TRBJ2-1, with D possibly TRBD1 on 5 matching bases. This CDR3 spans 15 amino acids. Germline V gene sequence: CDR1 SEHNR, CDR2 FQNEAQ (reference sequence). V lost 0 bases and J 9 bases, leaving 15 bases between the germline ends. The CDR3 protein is CASSLAKTGGGEQFF. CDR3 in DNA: TGTGCCAGCAGCTTAGCTAAAACAGGCGGCGGTGAGCAGTTCTTC.

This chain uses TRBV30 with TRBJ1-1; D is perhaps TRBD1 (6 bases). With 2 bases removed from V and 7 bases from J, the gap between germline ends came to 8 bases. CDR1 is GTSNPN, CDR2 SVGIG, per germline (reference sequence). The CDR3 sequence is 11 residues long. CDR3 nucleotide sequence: TGTGCCTGGAGTTCGGACAGTGAAGCTTTCTTT. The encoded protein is CAWSSDSEAFF.

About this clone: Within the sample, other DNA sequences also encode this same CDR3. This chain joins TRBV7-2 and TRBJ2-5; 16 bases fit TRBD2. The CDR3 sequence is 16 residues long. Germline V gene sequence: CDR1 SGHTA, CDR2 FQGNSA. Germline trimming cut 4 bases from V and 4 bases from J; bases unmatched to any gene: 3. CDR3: CASSSGLAGGRETQYF. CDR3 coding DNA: TGTGCCAGCAGCTCGGGACTAGCGGGGGGGCGAGAGACCCAGTACTTC.

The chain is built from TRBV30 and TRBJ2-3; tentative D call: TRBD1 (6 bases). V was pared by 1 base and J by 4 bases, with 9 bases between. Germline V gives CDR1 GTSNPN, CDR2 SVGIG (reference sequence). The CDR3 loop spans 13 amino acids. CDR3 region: CAWSGTGSDTQYF. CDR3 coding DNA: TGTGCCTGGAGTGGCACAGGGTCAGATACGCAGTATTTT.

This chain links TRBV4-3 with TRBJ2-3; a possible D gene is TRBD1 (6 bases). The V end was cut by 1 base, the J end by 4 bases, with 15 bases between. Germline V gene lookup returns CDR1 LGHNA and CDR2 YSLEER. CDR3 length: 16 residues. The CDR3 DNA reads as TGCGCCAGCAGCCAAGTAGATAGGGGGAATTCAGATACGCAGTATTTT. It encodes CASSQVDRGNSDTQYF.

CDR3 amino acids: CASSLSLAGGPEDTQYF. As DNA, the CDR3 is TGCGCCAGCAGCCTTTCCCTAGCGGGAGGGCCTGAAGATACGCAGTATTTT. The gene calls are TRBV5-1 and TRBJ2-3, with 12 bases fitting TRBD2. The CDR3 runs to 17 residues. Germline lookup yields CDR1 SGHRS and CDR2 YFSETQ. J lost 5 bases, V lost 4 bases, and 11 bases had no gene match.

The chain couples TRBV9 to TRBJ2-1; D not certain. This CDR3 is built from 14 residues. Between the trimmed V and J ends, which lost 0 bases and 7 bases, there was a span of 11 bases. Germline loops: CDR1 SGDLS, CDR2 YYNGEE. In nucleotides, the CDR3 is TGTGCCAGCAGCGTAGACGGGTTGGATAATGAGCAGTTCTTC. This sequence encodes CASSVDGLDNEQFF.

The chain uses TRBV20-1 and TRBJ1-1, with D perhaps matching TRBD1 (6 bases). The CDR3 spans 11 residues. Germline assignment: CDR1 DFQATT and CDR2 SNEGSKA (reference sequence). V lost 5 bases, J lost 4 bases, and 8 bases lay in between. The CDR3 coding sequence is TGCAGTGCTCGGGGGGCCACTGAAGCTTTCTTT. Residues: CSARGATEAFF.

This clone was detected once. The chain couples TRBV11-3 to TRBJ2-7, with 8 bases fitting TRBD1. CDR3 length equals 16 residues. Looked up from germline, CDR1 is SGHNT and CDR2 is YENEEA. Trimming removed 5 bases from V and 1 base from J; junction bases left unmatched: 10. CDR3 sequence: CASSRWGQGASYEQYF. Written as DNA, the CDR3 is TGTGCCAGCAGCCGTTGGGGGCAGGGGGCATCCTACGAGCAGTACTTC.

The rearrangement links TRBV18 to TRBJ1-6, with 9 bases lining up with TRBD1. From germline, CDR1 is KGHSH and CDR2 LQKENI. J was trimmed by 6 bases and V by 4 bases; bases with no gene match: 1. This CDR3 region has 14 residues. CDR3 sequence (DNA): TGTGCCAGCTCACGGGACAGGGCTAATTCACCCCTCCACTTT. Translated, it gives CASSRDRANSPLHF.

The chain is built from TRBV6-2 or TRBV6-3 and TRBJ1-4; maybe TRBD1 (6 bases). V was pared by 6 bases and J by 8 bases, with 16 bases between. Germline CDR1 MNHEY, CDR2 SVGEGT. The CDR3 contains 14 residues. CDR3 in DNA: TGTGCCAGCAGCCCTAGGGACAAGGTGGAAAAACTGTTTTTT. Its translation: CASSPRDKVEKLFF.

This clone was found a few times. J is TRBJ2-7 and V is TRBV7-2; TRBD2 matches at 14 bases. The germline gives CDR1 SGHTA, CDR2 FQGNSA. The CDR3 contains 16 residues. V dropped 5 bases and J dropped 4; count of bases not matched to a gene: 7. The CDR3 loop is CASSPGLAGGSYEQYF. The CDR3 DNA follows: TGTGCCAGCAGCCCAGGACTAGCGGGAGGCTCATACGAGCAGTACTTC.

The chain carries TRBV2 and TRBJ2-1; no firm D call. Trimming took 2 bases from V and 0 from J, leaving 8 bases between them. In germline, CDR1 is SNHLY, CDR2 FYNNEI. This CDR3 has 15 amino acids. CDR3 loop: CASSEYGLSYNEQFF. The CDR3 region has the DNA TGTGCCAGCAGTGAATATGGCCTCTCCTACAATGAGCAGTTCTTC.